The rows below give T cell receptor beta chains drawn from one sample of a study of response to subunit inactivated influenza vaccine. TCRdb redid the calling of the RT-PCR reads with MiXCR, one entry per CDR3 protein. Of about 500,000 distinct CDR3 sequences listed, approximately 17% are singletons. This specimen consisted of CD4+ T cells sorted from PBMCs, obtained 23 to 25 months after vaccination. The receptors here all came from a man in his fifties or sixties who received an inactivated influenza vaccine. The CDR3 runs from the conserved cysteine through the conserved F or W. A D gene is named only where the DNA matches it firmly. Some rows mark clone size as missing; the rest say once, few, many or name a class of expanded clone.

cdr3_nt	cdr3_aa	clone_size	v_call	j_call	d_call
TGTGCCAGCAGTCGGAAGCGGAGCAACTATGGCTACACCTTC	CASSRKRSNYGYTF	-	TRBV12-3/TRBV12-4	TRBJ1-2	-
TGTGCCAGCAGGAGACAGGGGGCAGGTCAAGATACGCAGTATTTT	CASRRQGAGQDTQYF	few	TRBV28	TRBJ2-3	TRBD1
TGTGCCAGCAGAACCGGGACAGTCAATGAAAAACTGTTTTTT	CASRTGTVNEKLFF	-	TRBV12-3/TRBV12-4	TRBJ1-4	TRBD1
TGTGCCAGCAGCTTGGGGGGGCACTCCACCTACGAGCAGTACTTC	CASSLGGHSTYEQYF	few	TRBV5-6	TRBJ2-7	-
TGTGCCAGCAGCTCCGACAGGTTAAATGGCTACACCTTC	CASSSDRLNGYTF	-	TRBV7-2	TRBJ1-2	-
TGTGCCAGCACCGATGGGACAGGGGGGAGAAATGAGCAGTTCTTC	CASTDGTGGRNEQFF	once	TRBV27	TRBJ2-1	TRBD1
TGCAGTGCTAGAGGTCTGGTGACGGAGCTGTTTTTT	CSARGLVTELFF	-	TRBV20-1	TRBJ2-2	-
TGCAGTGCTTCCTGGCCCCAAGAGACCCAGTACTTC	CSASWPQETQYF	-	TRBV20-1	TRBJ2-5	-
TGCGCCAGCAGCCACCGGTGGGAGACCCAGTACTTC	CASSHRWETQYF	-	TRBV5-1	TRBJ2-5	-
TGTGCCAGCAGTTTAGCCAGGCGGAATGAGCAGTTCTTC	CASSLARRNEQFF	many	TRBV12-3/TRBV12-4	TRBJ2-1	-
TGTGCCAGCAGCCTCGGGACTTCTGGCTATGGCTACACCTTC	CASSLGTSGYGYTF	once	TRBV7-2	TRBJ1-2	-
TGTGCCAGCAGCTACACCGGACCTGAGGATACGCAGTATTTT	CASSYTGPEDTQYF	-	TRBV6-2/TRBV6-3	TRBJ2-3	-
TGCGCCAGCAGCTTGCAGGGACAGGGTAACGAGCAGTACTTC	CASSLQGQGNEQYF	few	TRBV5-1	TRBJ2-7	TRBD1
TGTGCCAGCGGGACAGGGGGAAGAAACATTCAGTACTTC	CASGTGGRNIQYF	-	TRBV28	TRBJ2-4	TRBD1
TGCGCCAGCAGCTTGGACAGTTACCGCACAGATACGCAGTATTTT	CASSLDSYRTDTQYF	-	TRBV5-1	TRBJ2-3	-
TGTGCCAGCAGTGTAAAGGAGGGGCGCACAGATACGCAGTATTTT	CASSVKEGRTDTQYF	few	TRBV2	TRBJ2-3	-
TGTGCCAGCAGCTTAGGTATTGCAGGGGGCTCTTACGAGCAGTACTTC	CASSLGIAGGSYEQYF	many	TRBV11-2	TRBJ2-7	TRBD1
TGTGCCAGCAGCACGGGACAGGGGAACACAGATACGCAGTATTTT	CASSTGQGNTDTQYF	many	TRBV12-3/TRBV12-4	TRBJ2-3	TRBD1
TGTGCCAGTAGTATTCCGGGACGCAACGAGCAGTACTTC	CASSIPGRNEQYF	few	TRBV19	TRBJ2-7	-
TGTGCCAGCAGCTCTCCGGGAGGGCCGGACGAGCAGTACTTC	CASSSPGGPDEQYF	-	TRBV27	TRBJ2-7	TRBD2